Listed here are 31 T cell receptor beta chains from one sample, sequenced in a study of T cell responses to AZD1222 COVID-19 vaccine. Here immunoSEQ multiplex PCR was the method, and the copy in TCRdb shows in-frame clones only, minus some. The repertoire has about 140,000 clones, just under 95% of them found once; the top ten carry approximately 1.7%. The specimen comprised peripheral blood, sampled on day 0 of AZD1222 vaccination. The receptors derive from an adult in good health.

The rearrangement links TRBV2 to TRBJ2-1, with 9 bases that match TRBD1. The germline CDR1 and CDR2 sequences are SNHLY and FYNNEI. This CDR3 spans 13 amino acids. Losses at the gene ends were 6 bases for V and 14 bases for J; bases not matched to a gene: 11. The CDR3 region has the DNA TGTGCCAGCAGGGACAGGGGCGTTTCTGAAAAGTTCTTC. Translation: CASRDRGVSEKFF.

The chain links TRBV3-1 (or the pseudogene TRBV3-2) to TRBJ1-5; the D gene is possibly TRBD1 (5 bases). This CDR3 contains 13 residues. Per the germline V gene, CDR1 is LGHDT and CDR2 is YNNKEL (reference sequence). V lost 3 bases to trimming and J lost 4 bases, with 7 bases between them. This CDR3 reads CASSQNRNQPQHF. In DNA, the CDR3 is TGTGCCAGCAGCCAGAACAGGAATCAGCCCCAGCATTTT.

The V gene is TRBV20-1, the J gene TRBJ2-1; D is undetermined. This CDR3 has 12 residues. V was cut by 3 bases and J by 5 bases, with 8 bases left in between. Germline CDR1 DFQATT, CDR2 SNEGSKA (reference sequence). CDR3 bases: TGCAGTGCTAGTACATGGGACAATGAGCAGTTCTTC. Translating gives CSASTWDNEQFF.

The chain recombines TRBV27 with TRBJ2-2, with 10 bases that match TRBD2. V lost 1 base to trimming and J lost 1 base; unmatched junction nucleotides: 3. CDR3 size: 17 residues. CDR1 is MNHEY and CDR2 is SMNVEV in the germline V gene (reference sequence). DNA for the CDR3: TGTGCCAGCAGTTTATTCGGACTAGCGGTGAACACCGGGGAGCTGTTTTTT. Translated: CASSLFGLAVNTGELFF.

This clone was seen just once. V usage is TRBV30 and J usage is TRBJ2-5, with 10 bases identical to TRBD1. Trimming cost V 2 bases and J 4 bases; bases outside gene matches: 10. Germline lookup yields CDR1 GTSNPN and CDR2 SVGIG (reference sequence). The length of the CDR3 is 16 residues. The CDR3: CAWSLIWTGGVETQYF. The DNA for the CDR3 is TGTGCCTGGAGTCTTATCTGGACAGGGGGAGTAGAGACCCAGTACTTC.

In DNA, the CDR3 is TGTGCCAGCAAGCAGGGTAGGAATTCACCCCTCCACTTT. Translated: CASKQGRNSPLHF. The V gene is TRBV2, the J gene TRBJ1-6; the D gene is possibly TRBD1 (5 bases). This CDR3 comprises 13 residues. The germline V gene encodes CDR1 SNHLY and CDR2 FYNNEI. V was trimmed by 7 bases and J by 7 bases, leaving 11 bases between them. Supplemented by reference TRBV2 and TRBJ1-6, the full variable domain reads EPEVTQTPSHQVTQMGQEVILRCVPISNHLYFYWYRQILGQKVEFLVSFYNNEISEKSEIFDDQFSVERPDGSNFTLKIRSTKLEDSAMYFCASKQGRNSPLHFGNGTRLTVT.

This chain links TRBV2 with TRBJ2-7; D call uncertain. CDR1 and CDR2 (germline): SNHLY, FYNNEI. The CDR3 is made up of 12 amino acids. Trimming took off 2 bases at V and 3 bases at J, with 5 bases between the two ends. CDR3 DNA sequence: TGTGCCAGCAGTGAATACAACTACGAGCAGTACTTC. Translation: CASSEYNYEQYF. Combining the CDR3 with reference TRBV2 and TRBJ2-7 gives the whole variable domain EPEVTQTPSHQVTQMGQEVILRCVPISNHLYFYWYRQILGQKVEFLVSFYNNEISEKSEIFDDQFSVERPDGSNFTLKIRSTKLEDSAMYFCASSEYNYEQYFGPGTRLTVT.

This chain links TRBV5-6 with TRBJ1-1; unclear D gene. Looked up from germline, CDR1 is SGHDT and CDR2 is YYEEEE. Deletions cut 0 bases from V and 2 bases from J, with 11 bases between. This CDR3 region has 15 residues. CDR3 region: CASSLEGYRNTEAFF. As DNA, the CDR3 is TGTGCCAGCAGCTTGGAAGGGTACAGAAACACTGAAGCTTTCTTT.

This chain uses TRBV2 with TRBJ2-5, with 11 bases fitting TRBD2. The length of the CDR3 is 12 residues. CDR1 and CDR2 (germline): SNHLY, FYNNEI. J gave up 5 bases and V 10 bases, and 3 bases lay outside the gene matches. The CDR3 protein is CATGLAVETQYF. Written as DNA, the CDR3 is TGTGCCACGGGACTAGCGGTGGAGACCCAGTACTTC.

The CDR3 spells CSGSTDPNEKLFF. CDR3 coding DNA: TGCAGCGGCTCGACGGATCCTAATGAAAAACTGTTTTTT. The rearrangement joins TRBV29-1 to TRBJ1-4; D remains unclear. The CDR3 covers 13 residues. Trimming took off 7 bases at V and 3 bases at J, with 12 bases between the two ends. Germline CDR1 and CDR2: SQVTM and ANQGSEA.

The J gene is TRBJ2-7, the V gene TRBV5-1; D is perhaps TRBD1 or TRBD2 (5 bases each). This CDR3 is 14 amino acids long. Germline V gene lookup returns CDR1 SGHRS and CDR2 YFSETQ. Trimming shortened V by 0 bases and J by 3 bases, and 10 bases separated the two germline ends. DNA for the CDR3: TGCGCCAGCAGCTTGGTATTGGGGGACTACGAGCAGTACTTC. Protein: CASSLVLGDYEQYF. The full variable domain, completed using reference TRBV5-1 and TRBJ2-7, is KAGVTQTPRYLIKTRGQQVTLSCSPISGHRSVSWYQQTPGQGLQFLFEYFSETQRNKGNFPGRFSGRQFSNSRSEMNVSTLELGDSALYLCASSLVLGDYEQYFGPGTRLTVT.

The chain recombines TRBV5-1 with TRBJ2-3; 13 bases match TRBD2. The V segment lost 4 bases and the J segment 2 bases; nucleotides outside the gene matches: 7. The CDR3 totals 17 residues. Germline V lookup: CDR1 SGHRS, CDR2 YFSETQ. The CDR3 bases are TGCGCCAGCAGCATAAGACTAGCGGGAGGTTCCACAGATACGCAGTATTTT. The encoded protein is CASSIRLAGGSTDTQYF.

This sequence joins TRBV9 and TRBJ1-4; D unresolved. CDR3 size: 15 residues. CDR1 SGDLS and CDR2 YYNGEE come from the germline V gene. Trimming shortened V by 0 bases and J by 5 bases, and 11 bases separated the two germline ends. The CDR3 sequence: CASSVAPTWNEKLFF. The CDR3 region has the DNA TGTGCCAGCAGCGTAGCTCCTACCTGGAATGAAAAACTGTTTTTT.

This chain links TRBV30 with TRBJ1-1, with a tentative D call TRBD1 (5 bases). Between the trimmed V and J ends, which lost 7 bases and 4 bases, there was a span of 16 bases. The CDR3 has 13 residues. Germline assignment: CDR1 GTSNPN and CDR2 SVGIG (reference sequence). CDR3 sequence (DNA): TGTGCCTCCAATTCGGGGGACTTCACTGAAGCTTTCTTT. It yields the protein CASNSGDFTEAFF.

The V gene is TRBV28, the J gene TRBJ1-2; the match to TRBD1 covers 9 bases. J lost 4 bases, V lost 5 bases, and 8 bases had no gene match. The CDR3 is 15 residues long. The germline V gene has CDR1 MDHEN and CDR2 SYDVKM. The CDR3 DNA reads TGTGCCAGCAGTGGAACCGGGACAGGGCCCTATGGCTACACCTTC. This codes for CASSGTGTGPYGYTF.

The chain employs TRBV6-1 and TRBJ2-2; D remains unclear. V lost 1 base and J lost 2, with 8 bases in between. The CDR3 extends over 15 amino acids. The germline CDR1 and CDR2 sequences are MNHNS and SASEGT. The CDR3 protein is CASSEVFLNTGELFF. As DNA, the CDR3 is TGTGCCAGCAGTGAAGTCTTCCTCAACACCGGGGAGCTGTTTTTT.

V and J are TRBV13 and TRBJ1-1, with 7 bases that match TRBD1. V shed 3 bases, J shed 5 bases, and the junction held 6 bases outside the gene matches. The CDR3 loop spans 14 amino acids. The V gene's germline CDR1 is PRHDT and CDR2 FYEKMQ (reference sequence). CDR3 amino acids: CASSFGQVGTEAFF. Written as DNA, the CDR3 is TGTGCCAGCAGCTTCGGACAGGTGGGAACTGAAGCTTTCTTT. Variable domain in full (rest from reference TRBV13 and TRBJ1-1): AAGVIQSPRHLIKEKRETATLKCYPIPRHDTVYWYQQGPGQDPQFLISFYEKMQSDKGSIPDRFSAQQFSDYHSELNMSSLELGDSALYFCASSFGQVGTEAFFGQGTRLTVV.

J is TRBJ2-1 and V is TRBV5-4; D is uncertain. Germline assignment: CDR1 SGHNT and CDR2 YYREEE (reference sequence). Trimming stripped 3 bases from V and 3 bases from J, with 19 bases between. This CDR3 has 17 residues. Here the CDR3 DNA reads TGTGCCAGCAGCTCCTCTGGGCCAAGCCCCCACTACAATGAGCAGTTCTTC. Translation gives CASSSSGPSPHYNEQFF.

The V call is TRBV5-1, the J call TRBJ2-3, with a weak D call TRBD2 (6 bases). CDR3 size: 18 residues. CDR1 SGHRS and CDR2 YFSETQ come from the germline V gene. Between the trimmed V and J ends, which lost 3 bases and 0 bases, there was a span of 20 bases. This chain's CDR3 is CASSSLIPGLASTDTQYF. The CDR3, as DNA: TGCGCCAGCAGCTCACTTATACCGGGACTGGCGAGCACAGATACGCAGTATTTT.

The genes are TRBV10-3 and TRBJ2-7, with D perhaps given as TRBD1 or TRBD2 (5 bases each). The CDR3 runs to 16 residues. Germline V gene data show CDR1 as ENHRY and CDR2 as SYGVKD. V shed 7 bases and J shed 5 bases, with 24 bases lying between them. The CDR3 sequence: CAINPGAGMGVDEQYF. DNA of the CDR3: TGTGCCATCAACCCCGGGGCAGGGATGGGGGTGGACGAGCAGTACTTC.

This clone has a single count. This sequence joins TRBV5-1 and TRBJ2-7, with TRBD2 matching over 11 bases. J was trimmed by 4 bases and V by 1 base; bases with no gene match: 4. This CDR3 has 15 residues. Germline V gives CDR1 SGHRS, CDR2 YFSETQ. CDR3 DNA sequence: TGCGCCAGCAGCTTGTCTGGGACTAGCGGTTACGAGCAGTACTTC. Its translation: CASSLSGTSGYEQYF.

The chain uses TRBV9 and TRBJ2-3, with TRBD2 matching 12 bases. This CDR3 spans 16 amino acids. CDR1 SGDLS and CDR2 YYNGEE come from the germline V gene. The V gene end was trimmed by 1 base and the J gene end by 5 bases; junction bases not matched to a gene: 5. This chain's CDR3 is CASSVRLAGVGDTQYF. CDR3 nucleotide sequence: TGTGCCAGCAGCGTACGACTAGCGGGAGTAGGAGATACGCAGTATTTT.

This rearrangement joins TRBV18 to TRBJ1-3, with D uncertain. Per the germline V gene, CDR1 is KGHSH and CDR2 is LQKENI. V shed 4 bases and J shed 1 base, with 5 bases lying between them. The CDR3 has 13 residues. CDR3 protein: CASSQGSGNTIYF. The CDR3 bases are TGTGCCAGCTCACAGGGATCTGGAAACACCATATATTTT.

The chain uses TRBV10-1 and TRBJ2-1; the match to TRBD2 covers 11 bases. Germline trimming cut 8 bases from V and 7 bases from J; bases unmatched to any gene: 4. The CDR3 covers 13 residues. The V gene's germline CDR1 is WNHNN and CDR2 SYGVQD (reference sequence). CDR3 sequence reads: CASQTSGENEQFF. In DNA, the CDR3 is TGCGCCAGCCAGACTAGCGGGGAGAATGAGCAGTTCTTC.

V is TRBV3-1 (or the pseudogene TRBV3-2) and J is TRBJ2-7, with 14 nucleotides matching TRBD2. This CDR3 contains 17 residues. Trimming took 1 base from V and 7 from J; bases not matched to a gene: 9. The germline gives CDR1 LGHDT, CDR2 YNNKEL (reference sequence). CDR3 region: CASSQGGGLAGDWEQYF. The CDR3 DNA reads as TGTGCCAGCAGCCAAGGGGGGGGACTAGCGGGAGACTGGGAGCAGTACTTC.

The V and J genes are TRBV12-3 or TRBV12-4 and TRBJ2-2; D not resolved. The V gene lost 5 bases and the J gene lost 1 base, with 2 bases spanning the gap. CDR3 length: 12 amino acids. The chain's CDR3 is CASSLNTGELFF. The CDR3 DNA reads as TGTGCCAGCAGTCTGAACACCGGGGAGCTGTTTTTT.

The chain joins TRBV4-1 to TRBJ2-7; no clear D gene. V lost 5 bases and J lost 3, with 11 bases in between. Germline lookup yields CDR1 MGHRA and CDR2 YSYEKL. The CDR3 contains 13 residues. CDR3 in amino acids: CASSSRASYEQYF. The CDR3 DNA follows: TGCGCCAGCAGCTCAAGGGCTAGCTACGAGCAGTACTTC.

J is TRBJ1-5 and V is TRBV7-2; possibly TRBD1 for D (5 bases). V was clipped by 3 bases and J by 9 bases, with 12 bases between them. The germline gives CDR1 SGHTA, CDR2 FQGNSA. The CDR3 totals 13 residues. The CDR3 loop is CASSLGGDLPQHF. CDR3 bases: TGTGCCAGCAGCTTGGGGGGTGATTTGCCCCAGCATTTT.

This clone was detected only once. V is TRBV29-1 and J is TRBJ1-1, with 8 positions matching TRBD1. The CDR3 is made up of 12 amino acids. The germline V gene has CDR1 SQVTM and CDR2 ANQGSEA. The CDR3: CAGTGMNTEAFF. In DNA, the CDR3 is TGCGCGGGGACAGGCATGAACACTGAAGCTTTCTTT.

The V and J genes are TRBV3-1 (or the pseudogene TRBV3-2) and TRBJ1-2; maybe TRBD1 (5 bases). CDR3 length: 15 residues. Looked up from germline, CDR1 is LGHDT and CDR2 is YNNKEL (reference sequence). Trimming took off 1 base at V and 4 bases at J, with 13 bases between the two ends. This chain's CDR3 is CASSQVGGGFYGYTF. CDR3 sequence (DNA): TGTGCCAGCAGCCAAGTGGGGGGAGGGTTCTATGGCTACACCTTC.

The J gene is TRBJ1-6, the V gene TRBV6-5, with a weak D call TRBD1 (5 bases). V was shortened by 6 bases and J by 6 bases, with 15 bases between the two germline ends. Germline assignment: CDR1 MNHEY and CDR2 SVGAGI. The CDR3 extends over 15 amino acids. This CDR3 is CASSRSGRLNSPLHF. The CDR3 DNA reads TGTGCCAGCAGCCGATCGGGACGGCTTAATTCACCCCTCCACTTT.